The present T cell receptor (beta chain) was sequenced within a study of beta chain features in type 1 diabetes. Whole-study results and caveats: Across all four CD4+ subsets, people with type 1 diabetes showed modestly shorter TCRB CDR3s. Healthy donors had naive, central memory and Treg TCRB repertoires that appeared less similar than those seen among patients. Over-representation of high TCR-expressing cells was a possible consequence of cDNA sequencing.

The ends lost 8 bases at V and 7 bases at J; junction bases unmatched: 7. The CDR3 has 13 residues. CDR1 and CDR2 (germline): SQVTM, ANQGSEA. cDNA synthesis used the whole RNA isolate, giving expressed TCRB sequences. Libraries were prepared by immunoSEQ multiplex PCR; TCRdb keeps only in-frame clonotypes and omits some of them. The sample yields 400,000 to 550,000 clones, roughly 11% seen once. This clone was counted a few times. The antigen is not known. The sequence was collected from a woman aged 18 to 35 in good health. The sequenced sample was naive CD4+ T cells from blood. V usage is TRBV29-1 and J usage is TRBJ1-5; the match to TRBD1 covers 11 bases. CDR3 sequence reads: CSPGGQGDQPQHF. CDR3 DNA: TGCAGCCCAGGGGGACAGGGGGACCAGCCCCAGCATTTT.